The rows below give T cell receptor beta chains drawn from one sample of a study of cytomegalovirus exposure and HLA in healthy donors. Only in-frame clones appear in the TCRdb table, and some are missing; sequencing was by immunoSEQ multiplex PCR. The sample lists roughly 200,000 clones; 65% to 80% were seen once. The sequencing sample was made of PBMCs. Receptors originate from a man aged 50 or older in good health and CMV-seronegative. Both conserved end residues are part of each CDR3. The D gene is left open where the match is weak. Part of the rows lack a size; the others show once, few, many or a class for expanded clones.

J gene	clone size	V gene	D gene	CDR3 protein	CDR3 DNA
TRBJ2-5	NA	TRBV25-1	NA	CASSDSGGPKGTQYF	TGTGCCAGCAGTGATTCCGGGGGACCAAAGGGGACCCAGTACTTC
TRBJ2-1	NA	TRBV6-5	NA	CASSGGAPTYNEQFF	TGTGCCAGCAGCGGAGGGGCCCCGACGTACAATGAGCAGTTCTTC
TRBJ1-4	NA	TRBV4-2	NA	CASSIRWPRDSEKLFF	TGTGCCAGCAGCATACGTTGGCCGCGGGATAGTGAAAAACTGTTTTTT
TRBJ2-5	NA	TRBV4-2	NA	CASSPAGNGETQYF	TGTGCCAGCAGCCCGGCGGGGAACGGGGAGACCCAGTACTTC
TRBJ2-5	NA	TRBV5-4	TRBD2	CASSFGGGTSGRAQETQYF	TGTGCCAGCAGCTTCGGGGGGGGCACTAGCGGGAGGGCCCAAGAGACCCAGTACTTC
TRBJ2-3	once	TRBV6-5	NA	CASSYVRGAQYF	TGTGCCAGCAGTTACGTTCGGGGAGCGCAGTATTTT
TRBJ2-7	NA	TRBV4-2	NA	CASSPGTDVWEQYF	TGTGCCAGCAGCCCCGGGACTGACGTGTGGGAGCAGTACTTC
TRBJ1-1	NA	TRBV7-9	NA	CASSPQGIMNTEAFF	TGTGCCAGCAGCCCGCAGGGGATTATGAACACTGAAGCTTTCTTT
TRBJ2-4	NA	TRBV6-1	NA	CASSEVATLHIQYF	TGTGCCAGCAGTGAAGTCGCTACGCTACACATTCAGTACTTC
TRBJ2-1	NA	TRBV9	TRBD1	CASSPSWGTGINEQFF	TGTGCCAGCAGCCCATCGTGGGGGACAGGAATTAATGAGCAGTTCTTC